The 14 T cell receptor beta chains listed next were all sequenced from one sample in a study of radiotherapy plus CTLA-4 blockade in lung cancer. Sequenced by immunoSEQ multiplex PCR; TCRdb stores in-frame clones only, minus some. The sample shows fewer than 70,000 clones, 79% of them seen only once. Sequences were derived from peripheral blood, sampled from a patient treated with radiotherapy plus ipilimumab. The receptors stem from a human donor with non-small cell lung cancer who had a complete response to radiotherapy plus ipilimumab.

This chain uses TRBV5-6 with TRBJ1-6; TRBD1 might be the D (5 bases). Germline V gives CDR1 SGHDT, CDR2 YYEEEE. V lost 8 bases to trimming and J lost 2 bases, with 17 bases between them. The CDR3 length is 16 residues. CDR3 DNA: TGTGCCAGTCGAAAAGACAGAACCACCTATAATTCACCCCTCCACTTT. Translation: CASRKDRTTYNSPLHF. The variable domain in full, completed from reference TRBV5-6 and TRBJ1-6, reads DAGVTQSPTHLIKTRGQQVTLRCSPKSGHDTVSWYQQALGQGPQFIFQYYEEEERQRGNFPDRFSGHQFPNYSSELNVNALLLGDSALYLCASRKDRTTYNSPLHFGNGTRLTVT.

The chain couples TRBV27 to TRBJ2-3, with a weak D call TRBD1 (5 bases). Trimming removed 8 bases from V and 4 bases from J, with 19 bases in between. The germline V gene has CDR1 MNHEY and CDR2 SMNVEV (reference sequence). The CDR3 has 15 residues. In DNA form, the CDR3 reads TGTGCCAGCGCCAACCCGGGTCGCAGGGCAGATACGCAGTATTTT. Its protein product is CASANPGRRADTQYF.

The V and J genes are TRBV10-3 and TRBJ2-4; D is ambiguous. The CDR3 spans 13 residues. V lost 0 bases and J lost 4, with 4 bases in between. Germline CDR1 is ENHRY and CDR2 is SYGVKD. CDR3 amino acids: CAISESGKNIQYF. CDR3 nucleotide sequence: TGTGCCATCAGTGAGTCGGGAAAAAACATTCAGTACTTC.

In its sample, this clone was seen a few times. The V gene is TRBV10-3, the J gene TRBJ2-5; D is perhaps TRBD2 (6 bases). V lost 5 bases and J 2 bases, leaving 12 bases between the germline ends. Looked up from germline, CDR1 is ENHRY and CDR2 is SYGVKD. This CDR3 is 14 amino acids long. CDR3 sequence (DNA): TGTGCCATCAGTTTTTCCGGGGGACAAGAGACCCAGTACTTC. Its protein product is CAISFSGGQETQYF.

The rearrangement uses TRBV7-2 and TRBJ1-5, with unresolved D. Trimming removed 4 bases from V and 1 base from J, with 8 bases in between. Per the germline V gene, CDR1 is SGHTA and CDR2 is FQGNSA. The length of the CDR3 is 14 residues. CDR3 sequence: CASSWVGSNQPQHF. In DNA, the CDR3 is TGTGCCAGCAGCTGGGTGGGCAGCAATCAGCCCCAGCATTTT.

The V call is TRBV9, the J call TRBJ2-3; the D is unclear. This CDR3 has 13 residues. The germline CDR1 and CDR2 sequences are SGDLS and YYNGEE. Deletions cut 0 bases from V and 2 bases from J, with 4 bases between. CDR3 coding DNA: TGTGCCAGCAGCGTAGCCCACACAGATACGCAGTATTTT. Its protein is CASSVAHTDTQYF. Full variable domain (missing parts from reference TRBV9 and TRBJ2-3): DSGVTQTPKHLITATGQRVTLRCSPRSGDLSVYWYQQSLDQGLQFLIQYYNGEERAKGNILERFSAQQFPDLHSELNLSSLELGDSALYFCASSVAHTDTQYFGPGTRLTVL.

The chain combines TRBV7-6 with TRBJ2-4, with D tentatively TRBD1 (6 bases). Looked up from germline, CDR1 is SGHVS and CDR2 is FNYEAQ. The CDR3 covers 16 residues. Deletions cut 4 bases from V and 0 bases from J, with 13 bases between. In nucleotides, the CDR3 is TGTGCCAGCAGCTCTACGGACAGACTAGCCAAAAACATTCAGTACTTC. Translation: CASSSTDRLAKNIQYF.

In DNA, the CDR3 is TGCGCCAGCAGCTTCGTCGGGACTCTTTACAATGAGCAGTTCTTC. It specifies CASSFVGTLYNEQFF. The gene calls are TRBV5-1 and TRBJ2-1, with a weak D call TRBD2 (6 bases). The germline V gene encodes CDR1 SGHRS and CDR2 YFSETQ. The CDR3 contains 15 residues. V lost 2 bases, J lost 4 bases, and 13 bases lay in between.

The gene calls are TRBV19 and TRBJ1-5; 9 nucleotides align to TRBD1. This CDR3 is built from 14 residues. CDR1 LNHDA and CDR2 SQIVND come from the germline V gene (reference sequence). V lost 7 bases and J lost 6; bases outside the gene matches: 7. Written as DNA, the CDR3 is TGTGCCAGTAATGCCCGACAGGGGGGTCAGCCCCAGCATTTT. Translating gives CASNARQGGQPQHF.

The chain uses TRBV2 and TRBJ2-2; D is possibly TRBD2 (5 bases). This CDR3 has 15 residues. Deletions cut 6 bases from V and 2 bases from J, with 13 bases between. Germline values: CDR1 SNHLY, CDR2 FYNNEI. The CDR3 loop is CASRLLTGNTGELFF. The CDR3, as DNA: TGTGCCAGCAGGCTCCTGACGGGAAACACCGGGGAGCTGTTTTTT.

This clone appeared a few times. This chain joins TRBV5-4 and TRBJ2-3; 10 bases map to TRBD2. The V segment lost 5 bases and the J segment 4 bases; nucleotides outside the gene matches: 7. Germline-derived CDR1 and CDR2 are SGHNT and YYREEE (reference sequence). The CDR3 totals 15 residues. Here the CDR3 DNA reads TGTGCCAGCAGGAACAGCGGGAGGGGAGCAGATACGCAGTATTTT. Amino acid sequence: CASRNSGRGADTQYF.

This clone was seen only once. The chain combines TRBV27 with TRBJ2-7; TRBD2 matches at 12 bases. CDR1 MNHEY and CDR2 SMNVEV come from the germline V gene (reference sequence). There are 14 residues in the CDR3. The junction had 5 bases not matched to a gene; V was cut back by 5 bases and J by 6 bases. The DNA for the CDR3 is TGTGCCAGCAGTACCAGACTAGCGGGAGCCGAGCAGTACGTC. This gives the protein CASSTRLAGAEQYV.

The chain carries TRBV9 and TRBJ1-3; D remains unclear. The V end was cut by 4 bases, the J end by 3 bases, with 11 bases between. This CDR3 is built from 14 residues. Germline CDR1 and CDR2: SGDLS and YYNGEE. This CDR3 is CASSPNVVGNTIYF. The CDR3 DNA reads TGTGCCAGCAGCCCGAACGTGGTTGGAAACACCATATATTTT.

The gene calls are TRBV4-1 and TRBJ2-1; possible D gene TRBD2, 5 bases. CDR1 is MGHRA, CDR2 YSYEKL, per germline. Trimming removed 4 bases at V and 7 bases at J, with 17 bases between. The CDR3 has 15 residues. As DNA, the CDR3 is TGCGCCAGCAGCCGTGAGGGTAGCTCGAGGAATGAGCAGTTCTTC. Protein: CASSREGSSRNEQFF.